This T cell receptor (beta chain) was sequenced during a study of T cells in Graves' hyperthyroidism and ophthalmopathy. Overall study results and limits: Blood samples included most of the expanded thyroid clonotypes exceeding 0.001. Patients with ophthalmopathy were separated from those with stable hyperthyroidism by a 13 V-J model.

Trimming stripped 6 bases from V and 0 bases from J, with 15 bases between. This CDR3 comprises 14 residues. Germline loops: CDR1 DFQATT, CDR2 SNEGSKA (reference sequence). RNA transcripts were the template for amplifying TCR beta CDR3 regions. HTBI primers were employed in a first-round RT-PCR of the TCR CDR3. TCRdb processed the multiplex PCR reads anew with MiXCR; each CDR3 protein has one entry. The sample shows about 510,000 distinct CDR3 sequences, 40% to 50% of them seen only once. About this clonotype itself: Its antigen is unidentified.

Sequencing used peripheral blood or thyroid tissue (not recorded which). The TCR sequence derives from an adult woman with Graves' disease, either hyperthyroidism or ophthalmopathy (not recorded which). This chain joins TRBV20-1 and TRBJ2-7, with no clear D. In nucleotides, the CDR3 is TGCAGTGCCCGTGGGGTCGATAGCTCCTACGAGCAGTACTTC. It encodes CSARGVDSSYEQYF.